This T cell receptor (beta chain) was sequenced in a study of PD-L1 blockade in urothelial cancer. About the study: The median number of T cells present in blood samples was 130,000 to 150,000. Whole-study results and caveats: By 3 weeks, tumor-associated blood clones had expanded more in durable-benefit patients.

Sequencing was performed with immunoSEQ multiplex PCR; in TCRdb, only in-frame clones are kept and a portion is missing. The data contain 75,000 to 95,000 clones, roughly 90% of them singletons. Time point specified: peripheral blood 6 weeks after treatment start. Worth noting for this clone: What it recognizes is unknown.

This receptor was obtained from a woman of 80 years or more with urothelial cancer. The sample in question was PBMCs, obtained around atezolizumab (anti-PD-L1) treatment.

The CDR3 protein is CASSRWGGSRLDEQFF. CDR3 bases: TGCGCCAGCAGCCGGTGGGGCGGGAGTAGGTTGGATGAGCAGTTCTTC. This chain connects TRBV10-1 to TRBJ2-1, with 7 positions matching TRBD2. V shed 6 bases and J 8 bases; nucleotides not matched to a gene: 16. Germline V gene data show CDR1 as WNHNN and CDR2 as SYGVQD (reference sequence). The CDR3 is 16 residues long.